The 26 T cell receptor beta chains in this list originate from one sample, sequenced in a study of OX40 agonist ivuxolimab in advanced cancers. Sequenced by immunoSEQ multiplex PCR; TCRdb stores in-frame clones only, minus some. The profile shows some 46,000 clones, around 88% of them singletons. The input for sequencing was CD4+ or CD8+ T cells sorted from blood, taken in a trial of the OX40 agonist ivuxolimab. The receptor set was obtained from an adult with an advanced solid tumor such as melanoma, head and neck, liver or kidney cancer.

V and J are TRBV6-6 and TRBJ2-7, with TRBD2 identical over 7 bases. The germline CDR1 and CDR2 sequences are MNHNY and SVGAGI (reference sequence). This CDR3 contains 16 residues. Unmatched junction bases numbered 8, after V lost 2 bases and J lost 1 base. Here the CDR3 DNA reads TGTGCCAGCAGTTACCCCGCCGGGAGGCCGTCCTACGAGCAGTACTTC. Translating gives CASSYPAGRPSYEQYF.

V gene TRBV28 combines with J gene TRBJ1-5, with D uncertain. Germline CDR1 and CDR2: MDHEN and SYDVKM. The CDR3 is 16 amino acids. Between the trimmed V and J ends, which lost 3 bases and 2 bases, there was a span of 14 bases. The CDR3 protein is CASSFRSVAGNQPQHF. The DNA of the CDR3 is TGTGCCAGCAGTTTTCGGTCGGTCGCAGGCAATCAGCCCCAGCATTTT.

This clone turned up a few times. The chain employs TRBV18 and TRBJ2-4; the D call may be TRBD1 or TRBD2 (6 bases each). From germline, CDR1 is KGHSH and CDR2 LQKENI. V lost 3 bases to trimming and J lost 1 base, with 16 bases between them. CDR3 size: 17 residues. The CDR3 DNA reads as TGTGCCAGCTCACCGCAATTAGGGGGGCGGGCCAAAAACATTCAGTACTTC. It yields the protein CASSPQLGGRAKNIQYF.

This clone was seen a single time. V is TRBV5-4 and J is TRBJ1-1; maybe TRBD1 (5 bases). The CDR3 is 18 residues long. The ends were cut back, 0 bases at V and 2 bases at J, with 20 bases in the middle. CDR1 is SGHNT and CDR2 is YYREEE in the germline V gene (reference sequence). The CDR3 protein is CASSLAKGYSPSNTEAFF. The CDR3 nucleotides are TGTGCCAGCAGCTTGGCAAAGGGGTACAGCCCAAGTAACACTGAAGCTTTCTTT.

A single count supports this clone. The rearrangement links TRBV10-3 to TRBJ2-7; possibly TRBD1 for D (6 bases). Germline V gene data show CDR1 as ENHRY and CDR2 as SYGVKD. Trimming pared 11 bases from V and 4 bases from J, leaving 18 bases between. CDR3 length: 13 amino acids. CDR3 sequence: CAARPGHLYEQYF. The CDR3 bases are TGTGCCGCCCGACCGGGACACTTATACGAGCAGTACTTC.

The chain employs TRBV29-1 and TRBJ2-3, with TRBD2 matching 8 bases. Germline values: CDR1 SQVTM, CDR2 ANQGSEA. CDR3 length: 13 residues. The V segment lost 4 bases and the J segment 4 bases; nucleotides outside the gene matches: 4. The CDR3 here is CSVASGSADTQYF. The CDR3 DNA is TGCAGCGTTGCCAGCGGGAGTGCAGATACGCAGTATTTT.

This sequence joins TRBV7-3 and TRBJ1-1; no clear D gene. Germline values: CDR1 SGHTA, CDR2 FQGTGA. Deletions cut 1 base from V and 1 base from J, with 13 bases between. The CDR3 sequence is 16 residues long. CDR3 in amino acids: CASSLNSRLRNTEAFF. In DNA form, the CDR3 reads TGTGCCAGCAGCTTAAACTCCCGACTCCGGAACACTGAAGCTTTCTTT.

V and J are TRBV20-1 and TRBJ1-2; D gene uncertain. Germline V gives CDR1 DFQATT, CDR2 SNEGSKA (reference sequence). The V end was cut by 1 base, the J end by 3 bases, with 3 bases between. The CDR3 covers 11 residues. In DNA, the CDR3 is TGCAGTGCTAGAGTTCACTATGGCTACACCTTC. It yields the protein CSARVHYGYTF.

This rearrangement joins TRBV7-2 to TRBJ2-5; D is possibly TRBD1 (6 bases). Germline lookup yields CDR1 SGHTA and CDR2 FQGNSA. With 5 bases removed from V and 5 bases from J, the gap between germline ends came to 12 bases. This CDR3 has 13 amino acids. The CDR3 region has the DNA TGTGCCAGCAGCCCCAACAGGGTGGAGACCCAGTACTTC. Its protein product is CASSPNRVETQYF.

This chain joins TRBV30 and TRBJ2-7; no clear D. There are 14 residues in the CDR3. V dropped 0 bases and J dropped 9 bases, with 18 bases sitting between them. Germline V lookup: CDR1 GTSNPN, CDR2 SVGIG (reference sequence). The CDR3 coding sequence is TGTGCCTGGAGTGTACGGCGGCCGACGCTACCGCAGTACTTC. It codes for CAWSVRRPTLPQYF.

The chain carries TRBV29-1 and TRBJ2-5; 7 nucleotides align to TRBD1. The DNA end is more similar to TRBJ2-7, so the J call may be wrong. The CDR3 sequence is 17 residues long. The germline gives CDR1 SQVTM, CDR2 ANQGSEA. The CDR3 DNA is TGCAGCGTTGAAGCCCCAGTCGGCAGGGGGTCCGCCTACGAGCAGTACTTC. This translates into CSVEAPVGRGSAYEQYF.

The rearrangement joins TRBV7-6 to TRBJ2-2; 8 bases are shared with TRBD2. The CDR3 consists of 14 residues. CDR1 SGHVS and CDR2 FNYEAQ come from the germline V gene. Trimming cost V 5 bases and J 5 bases; bases outside gene matches: 4. CDR3 DNA: TGTGCCAGCAGCCCGGGGGGGGTGACCGGGGAGCTGTTTTTT. Translating gives CASSPGGVTGELFF.

CDR3 protein: CASSDRQGYNEQFF. The CDR3 bases are TGTGCCAGCAGCGACCGACAGGGTTACAATGAGCAGTTCTTC. This sequence joins TRBV5-4 and TRBJ2-1; 7 nucleotides agree with TRBD1. This CDR3 spans 14 amino acids. V dropped 4 bases and J dropped 4; count of bases not matched to a gene: 5. The germline CDR1 and CDR2 sequences are SGHNT and YYREEE (reference sequence).

The rearrangement joins TRBV19 to TRBJ1-2; 9 nucleotides align to TRBD1. Germline CDR1 reads LNHDA; CDR2 reads SQIVND (reference sequence). With V trimmed by 4 bases and J by 12 bases, 15 bases remained unmatched. The CDR3 consists of 15 residues. CDR3 DNA: TGTGCCAGTAGTACCCTCCCCGTGGGACAGGGCGTCGACACCTTC. Translated, it gives CASSTLPVGQGVDTF.

V usage is TRBV7-2 and J usage is TRBJ2-5; the D gene is possibly TRBD2 (6 bases). CDR1 and CDR2 (germline): SGHTA, FQGNSA. The CDR3 totals 13 residues. The V gene lost 6 bases and the J gene lost 5 bases, with 13 bases spanning the gap. The CDR3: CASRFGGRETQYF. The DNA of the CDR3 is TGTGCCAGCAGATTCGGAGGGCGGGAGACCCAGTACTTC.

This chain joins TRBV27 and TRBJ1-5; D not certain. Trimming took 6 bases from V and 2 from J, leaving 11 bases between them. Germline V gene sequence: CDR1 MNHEY, CDR2 SMNVEV (reference sequence). The CDR3 contains 14 residues. DNA of the CDR3: TGTGCCAGCAGGCCGGGGATAGGCAATCAGCCCCAGCATTTT. Translating it yields CASRPGIGNQPQHF.

The chain carries TRBV2 and TRBJ2-3; possibly TRBD2 for D (5 bases). Germline V gene lookup returns CDR1 SNHLY and CDR2 FYNNEI. CDR3 length: 14 amino acids. Trimming pared 6 bases from V and 3 bases from J, leaving 13 bases between. The CDR3 nucleotides read TGTGCCAGCAGCACGGGGAGAGGAACAGATACGCAGTATTTT. Translation gives CASSTGRGTDTQYF.

The chain combines TRBV7-8 with TRBJ2-6; TRBD2 matches at 13 bases. CDR1 and CDR2 (germline): SGHVS, FQNEAQ. The junction had 13 bases not matched to a gene; V was cut back by 5 bases and J by 0 bases. CDR3 length: 21 amino acids. The CDR3 here is CASSTRLAGGLPYSGANVLTF. The CDR3 DNA reads as TGTGCCAGCAGCACCAGACTAGCGGGAGGCCTACCATACTCTGGGGCCAACGTCCTGACTTTC.

The gene calls are TRBV6-6 and TRBJ2-7; 10 bases are a match to TRBD2. Germline values: CDR1 MNHNY, CDR2 SVGAGI (reference sequence). This CDR3 is built from 14 residues. V lost 6 bases to trimming and J lost 6 bases; unmatched junction nucleotides: 8. The CDR3 here is CASSPSGRVAEQYF. The DNA for the CDR3 is TGTGCCAGCAGCCCTAGCGGGAGAGTTGCCGAGCAGTACTTC.

The chain has TRBV2 and TRBJ1-3; no firm D call. This CDR3 contains 13 residues. CDR1 is SNHLY, CDR2 FYNNEI, per germline. With 6 bases removed from V and 0 bases from J, the gap between germline ends came to 6 bases. CDR3 DNA: TGTGCCAGCAGACAGAGCTCTGGAAACACCATATATTTT. Its protein is CASRQSSGNTIYF.

The rearrangement joins TRBV28 to TRBJ1-5; TRBD1 is a possible D gene (5 bases). Trimming removed 6 bases at V and 5 bases at J, with 11 bases between. This CDR3 comprises 13 residues. CDR1 MDHEN and CDR2 SYDVKM come from the germline V gene. The CDR3 here is CASRGQGYQPQHF. DNA for the CDR3: TGTGCCAGCAGAGGCCAGGGATATCAGCCCCAGCATTTT.

The CDR3 loop reads CASRGGPPNYGYTF. The CDR3 DNA follows: TGTGCCAGTAGAGGAGGGCCCCCTAACTATGGCTACACCTTC. The V and J genes are TRBV19 and TRBJ1-2; D gene uncertain. Germline lookup yields CDR1 LNHDA and CDR2 SQIVND (reference sequence). V lost 6 bases to trimming and J lost 0 bases, with 11 bases between them. This CDR3 spans 14 amino acids. Full variable domain (outside the CDR3, taken from reference TRBV19 and TRBJ1-2): DGGITQSPKYLFRKEGQNVTLSCEQNLNHDAMYWYRQDPGQGLRLIYYSQIVNDFQKGDIAEGYSVSREKKESFPLTVTSAQKNPTAFYLCASRGGPPNYGYTFGSGTRLTVV.

The CDR3 protein is CASSLEGTYNEQFF. CDR3 nucleotide sequence: TGCGCCAGCAGCTTGGAGGGTACCTACAATGAGCAGTTCTTC. This chain connects TRBV5-1 to TRBJ2-1; no firm D call. The ends were cut back, 0 bases at V and 2 bases at J, with 6 bases in the middle. The CDR3 length is 14 residues. CDR1 and CDR2 (germline): SGHRS, YFSETQ.

As for this clone: Its ends do not fully match the called genes, so a read error is possible. This chain joins TRBV7-7 and TRBJ2-2; possibly TRBD2 for D (6 bases). There are 15 residues in the CDR3. Germline CDR1 is SSHAT and CDR2 is FNYEAQ (reference sequence). The CDR3 reads CASSAYGGMTGELFF. The CDR3 DNA sequence: TGTGCTAGCAGTGCTTATGGGGGGATGACCGGGGAGCTGTTTTTT.

The V call is TRBV6-1, the J call TRBJ2-7, with 7 bases identical to TRBD1. Trimming took 5 bases from V and 2 from J; bases not matched to a gene: 9. Germline CDR1 is MNHNS and CDR2 is SASEGT. The CDR3 extends over 15 amino acids. The CDR3 DNA sequence: TGTGCCAGCAGTCAGACCGGGACAGAGGCCTACGAGCAGTACTTC. Protein: CASSQTGTEAYEQYF.

This clone was detected a few times. The chain uses TRBV19 and TRBJ2-3, with a weak D call TRBD1 (6 bases). V was trimmed by 9 bases and J by 0 bases, leaving 16 bases between them. This CDR3 is built from 15 residues. The V gene's germline CDR1 is LNHDA and CDR2 SQIVND (reference sequence). The CDR3 loop is CASRDRPSSTDTQYF. Here the CDR3 DNA reads TGTGCCAGCAGAGACAGGCCCTCTAGCACAGATACGCAGTATTTT.